This TCR beta chain was obtained from a study of T-cell memory formation after mild COVID-19. Regarding the study as a whole: Memory sampled before infection contained some responding clones, suggesting cross-reactive memory joined. Clones which contracted sat mainly in CM and EM if CD4+, and in EMRA if CD8+. Clones that contracted from day 15 to 85 were balanced CD4/CD8, while later expanders leaned CD4+.

TCRdb processed the 5' RACE reads anew with MiXCR; each CDR3 protein has one entry. The repertoire has about 82,000 distinct CDR3 sequences, over 10% of them found once; the top ten carry 40% to 45%. The germline V and J ends were trimmed by 5 bases and 4 bases, with 12 bases remaining between them. The CDR3 has 14 amino acids. Per germline, CDR1 SGDLS and CDR2 YYNGEE. As to this clonotype: Its antigen is unknown.

This clonotype was sampled from a man aged 18 to 29 who had mild COVID-19 (a few samples of this study predate the infection). Cell type and time point are not known. The V and J genes are TRBV9 and TRBJ1-4; no clear D gene. The material sequenced was PBMCs or a T cell subset sorted from them (not recorded which). The CDR3 here is CASSVGGINEKLFF. For the CDR3, the DNA is TGTGCCAGCAGTGTTGGAGGAATTAATGAAAAACTGTTTTTT.